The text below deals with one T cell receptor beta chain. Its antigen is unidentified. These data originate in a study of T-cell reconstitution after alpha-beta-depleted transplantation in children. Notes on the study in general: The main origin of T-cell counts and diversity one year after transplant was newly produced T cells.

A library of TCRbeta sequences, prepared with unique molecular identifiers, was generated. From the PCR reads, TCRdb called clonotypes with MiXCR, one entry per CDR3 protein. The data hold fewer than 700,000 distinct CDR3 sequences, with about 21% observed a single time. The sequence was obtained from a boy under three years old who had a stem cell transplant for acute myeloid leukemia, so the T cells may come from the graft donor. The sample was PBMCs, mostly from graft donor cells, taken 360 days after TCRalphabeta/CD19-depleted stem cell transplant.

The CDR3 reads CASSLGGLGGYEQYF. The CDR3 DNA sequence: TGTGCCAGCAGCTTAGGGGGACTGGGGGGTTACGAGCAGTACTTC. The chain joins TRBV7-2 to TRBJ2-7, with TRBD2 as a possible D gene (6 bases). V was clipped by 1 base and J by 4 bases, with 14 bases between them. The CDR3 has 15 amino acids. Germline V gene sequence: CDR1 SGHTA, CDR2 FQGNSA.